This T cell receptor beta chain was observed in a study of blood T cell repertoires in COVID-19. Study-level information: Material from acute and convalescent COVID-19 was sourced from the United States, Italy and Spain. In each case, the material was cDNA or gDNA derived from T cells, B-cell-depleted T cells, or PBMCs.

CDR1 and CDR2 (germline): MNHEY, SVGEGT. The V end was cut by 3 bases, the J end by 5 bases, with 13 bases between. The CDR3 runs to 14 residues. Seattle enrolled patients during active infection and tracked them longitudinally. Source study methods: Estimation of nucleated cell counts relied on the amplification of reference gene primers. TCRdb's table, derived via immunoSEQ multiplex PCR, lists solely in-frame clones and lacks some. V and J calls and clone size are given by that table; D and trimming were obtained from the DNA. Here the sample spans roughly 100,000 clones, approximately 90% being singletons.

The material sequenced was peripheral blood. The source of this sequence is a woman aged 50 to 60 with COVID-19, enrolled during active disease. The V and J genes are TRBV6-2 or TRBV6-3 and TRBJ2-5; TRBD1 is a possible D gene (5 bases). In nucleotides, the CDR3 is TGTGCCAGCAGTTATTCTCGGACAAGCGAGACCCAGTACTTC. It specifies CASSYSRTSETQYF.